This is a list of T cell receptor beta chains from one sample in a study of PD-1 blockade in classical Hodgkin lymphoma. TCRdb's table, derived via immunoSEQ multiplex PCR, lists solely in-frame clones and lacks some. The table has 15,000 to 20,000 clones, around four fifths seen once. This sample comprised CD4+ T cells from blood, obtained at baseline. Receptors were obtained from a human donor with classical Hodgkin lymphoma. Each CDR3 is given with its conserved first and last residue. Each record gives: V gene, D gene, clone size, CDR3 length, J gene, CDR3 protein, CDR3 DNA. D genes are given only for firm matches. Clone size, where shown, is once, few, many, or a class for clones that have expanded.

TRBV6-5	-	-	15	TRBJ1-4	CASSPLGSRGEKLFF	TGTGCCAGCAGTCCCCTAGGGAGTCGAGGGGAAAAACTGTTTTTT
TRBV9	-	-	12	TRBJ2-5	CASSVGQETQYF	TGTGCCAGCAGCGTAGGACAAGAGACCCAGTACTTC
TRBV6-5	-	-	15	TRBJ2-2	CASSQGWARSGELFF	TGTGCCAGCAGTCAAGGTTGGGCGAGATCCGGGGAGCTGTTTTTT
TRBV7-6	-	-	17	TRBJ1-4	CASSPGTRRIPNEKLFF	TGTGCCAGCAGTCCCGGGACCCGGAGGATTCCTAATGAAAAACTGTTTTTT
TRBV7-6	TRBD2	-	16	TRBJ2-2	CASSASGGSGTGELFF	TGTGCCAGCAGCGCTAGTGGCGGGAGTGGAACCGGGGAGCTGTTTTTT
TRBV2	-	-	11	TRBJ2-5	CASRDQETQYF	TGTGCCAGCAGGGACCAAGAGACCCAGTACTTC
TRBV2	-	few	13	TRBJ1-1	CFTYQDMNTEAFF	TGCTTCACCTATCAGGACATGAACACTGAAGCTTTCTTT
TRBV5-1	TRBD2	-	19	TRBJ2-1	CASSAEGSGRQGQYNEQFF	TGCGCCAGCAGCGCGGAGGGTAGCGGGAGGCAAGGGCAATACAATGAGCAGTTCTTC
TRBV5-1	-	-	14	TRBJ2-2	CASSLEGFPGELFF	TGCGCCAGCAGCTTGGAAGGGTTTCCCGGGGAGCTGTTTTTT
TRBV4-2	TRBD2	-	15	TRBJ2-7	CASSQELAGAHEQYF	TGTGCCAGCAGCCAAGAGTTAGCGGGAGCCCACGAGCAGTACTTC
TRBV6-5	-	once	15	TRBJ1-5	CASKVQAYSNQPQHF	TGTGCCAGCAAGGTACAGGCGTATAGCAATCAGCCCCAGCATTTT
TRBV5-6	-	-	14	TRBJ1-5	CASTLGVGNQPQHF	TGTGCCAGCACCTTGGGGGTAGGCAATCAGCCCCAGCATTTT
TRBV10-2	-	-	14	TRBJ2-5	CASSVTGLQETQYF	TGCGCCAGCAGTGTAACAGGCCTCCAAGAGACCCAGTACTTC
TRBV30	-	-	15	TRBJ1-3	CAWKRGRLPGNTIYF	TGTGCCTGGAAAAGAGGCAGGCTCCCTGGAAACACCATATATTTT
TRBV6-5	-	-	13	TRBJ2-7	CASSLRVSYEQYF	TGTGCCAGCAGCCTACGGGTTTCCTACGAGCAGTACTTC
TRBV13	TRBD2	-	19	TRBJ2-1	CASSPTALAGRSSYNEQFF	TGTGCCAGCAGCCCTACAGCACTAGCGGGGAGGAGCTCCTACAATGAGCAGTTCTTC
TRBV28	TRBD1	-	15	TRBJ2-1	CASSLTGSSYNEQFF	TGTGCCAGCAGTTTGACAGGGTCGTCCTACAATGAGCAGTTCTTC
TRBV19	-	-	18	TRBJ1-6	CASSIDRGGGHYNSPLHF	TGTGCCAGTAGTATAGATCGAGGTGGAGGGCACTATAATTCACCCCTCCACTTT
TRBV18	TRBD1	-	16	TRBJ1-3	CASSPQQGGRGTTIYF	TGTGCCAGCTCACCCCAACAGGGGGGACGTGGAACCACCATATATTTT
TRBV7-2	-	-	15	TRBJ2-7	CASSSRRGETYEQYF	TGTGCCAGCAGCTCCCGCCGGGGAGAAACCTACGAGCAGTACTTC
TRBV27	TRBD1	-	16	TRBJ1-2	CASSFPGTGGGNGYTF	TGTGCCAGCAGTTTCCCCGGGACAGGGGGCGGAAATGGCTACACCTTC
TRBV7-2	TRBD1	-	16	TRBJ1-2	CASSFQTGGIFYGYTF	TGTGCCAGCAGCTTCCAGACAGGGGGCATTTTCTATGGCTACACCTTC
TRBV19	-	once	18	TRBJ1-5	CASSSPPHTGWRQEPQHF	TGTGCCAGTAGTTCCCCTCCCCATACAGGGTGGAGGCAGGAGCCCCAGCATTTT
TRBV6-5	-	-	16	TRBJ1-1	CASSYEVPSMNTEAFF	TGTGCCAGCAGTTACGAAGTGCCCAGCATGAACACTGAAGCTTTCTTT
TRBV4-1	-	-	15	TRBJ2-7	CASSQDGGARYEQYF	TGCGCCAGCAGCCAAGATGGGGGGGCACGCTACGAGCAGTACTTC
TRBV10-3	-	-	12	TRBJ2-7	CAIGTVAYEQYF	TGTGCCATCGGAACAGTCGCCTACGAGCAGTACTTC
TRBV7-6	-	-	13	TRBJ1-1	CASSLALNTEAFF	TGTGCCAGCAGCTTAGCGCTGAACACTGAAGCTTTCTTT
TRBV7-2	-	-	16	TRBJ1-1	CASSLAVNLSVRKAFF	TGTGCCAGCAGCTTAGCGGTTAACCTCTCCGTACGAAAAGCTTTCTTT
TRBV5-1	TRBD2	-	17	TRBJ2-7	CASSLWGGPTLSYEQYF	TGCGCCAGCAGCTTATGGGGGGGACCGACCCTATCCTACGAGCAGTACTTC